The 26 T cell receptor beta chains below all came from one sample that was sequenced in a study of blood T cell repertoires in COVID-19. Generated by immunoSEQ multiplex PCR, the TCRdb table keeps only in-frame clones and is missing some. The sample yields 200,000 to 250,000 clones, around four fifths seen once. The sequenced sample consisted of PBMCs or T cells enriched from blood (not recorded which). Every receptor here comes from a man aged 40-49 years who had recovered from COVID-19.

The chain recombines TRBV30 with TRBJ1-4; D gene unclear. Germline V gives CDR1 GTSNPN, CDR2 SVGIG (reference sequence). Trimming took 5 bases from V and 6 from J, leaving 10 bases between them. This CDR3 region has 12 residues. CDR3 nucleotide sequence: TGTGCCTGGGACACGGGAGATGAAAAACTGTTTTTT. Translated: CAWDTGDEKLFF.

V gene TRBV9 combines with J gene TRBJ1-1, with TRBD1 matching 9 bases. J lost 8 bases, V lost 3 bases, and 2 bases had no gene match. Germline CDR1 SGDLS, CDR2 YYNGEE. The CDR3 is 12 amino acids. The CDR3 region has the DNA TGTGCCAGCAGCGCGGGACAGGGAGAAGCTTTCTTT. Its translation is CASSAGQGEAFF.

The genes are TRBV4-2 and TRBJ2-7, with D possibly being TRBD1 (6 bases). CDR3 length equals 15 residues. Germline V gene data show CDR1 as LGHNA and CDR2 as YNFKEQ. V shed 4 bases and J shed 7 bases, with 20 bases lying between them. As DNA, the CDR3 is TGTGCCAGCAGCCCCCCGGGGAACAGGGCAGGAGAGCAGTACTTC. It translates to CASSPPGNRAGEQYF.

The chain combines TRBV29-1 with TRBJ1-2; TRBD1 matches 7 bases. Losses at the gene ends were 6 bases for V and 6 bases for J; bases not matched to a gene: 13. The CDR3 is 14 residues long. Germline CDR1 and CDR2: SQVTM and ANQGSEA. CDR3 region: CSVLTGTDYNGYTF. In nucleotides, the CDR3 is TGCAGCGTACTCACAGGGACAGACTATAATGGCTACACCTTC.

The chain is built from TRBV5-1 and TRBJ1-5, with D unresolved. The CDR3 is 13 amino acids. Germline V lookup: CDR1 SGHRS, CDR2 YFSETQ. V was clipped by 0 bases and J by 6 bases, with 7 bases between them. DNA for the CDR3: TGCGCCAGCAGCTTGGAAGCCGGTCAGCCCCAGCATTTT. Translation: CASSLEAGQPQHF.

The chain uses TRBV29-1 and TRBJ2-1; D is perhaps TRBD1 (5 bases). Germline CDR1 is SQVTM and CDR2 is ANQGSEA. The CDR3 consists of 10 residues. The V end lost 3 bases, the J end lost 14 bases, and 11 bases lay between the germline ends. In DNA form, the CDR3 reads TGCAGCGTTGATATCCCGGACAAGTTCTTC. This translates into CSVDIPDKFF.

This clone has just a few counts. The chain joins TRBV5-6 to TRBJ1-1; 9 positions agree with TRBD1. J was trimmed by 4 bases and V by 3 bases; bases with no gene match: 4. The CDR3 is made up of 14 amino acids. CDR1 and CDR2 from the germline V gene are SGHDT and YYEEEE. This chain's CDR3 is CASSYTGGGTEAFF. The CDR3 DNA is TGTGCCAGCAGCTATACAGGGGGCGGCACTGAAGCTTTCTTT.

The chain combines TRBV3-1 (or the pseudogene TRBV3-2) with TRBJ1-4; 11 nucleotides line up with TRBD1. J lost 7 bases, V lost 3 bases, and 4 bases had no gene match. From germline, CDR1 is LGHDT and CDR2 YNNKEL (reference sequence). The CDR3 contains 15 residues. For the CDR3, the DNA is TGTGCCAGCAGCCAGCCGGACAGGGGGCTTGAAAAACTGTTTTTT. Its translation is CASSQPDRGLEKLFF.

This chain connects TRBV28 to TRBJ1-1; the D gene is possibly TRBD1 (6 bases). CDR3 length: 15 residues. V dropped 5 bases and J dropped 0 bases, with 13 bases sitting between them. Germline CDR1 reads MDHEN; CDR2 reads SYDVKM. Written as DNA, the CDR3 is TGTGCCAGCAGTCATAACAGGGTCATGAACACTGAAGCTTTCTTT. Encoded protein: CASSHNRVMNTEAFF.

V and J are TRBV5-1 and TRBJ2-1, with 15 bases that match TRBD2. The junction had 8 bases not matched to a gene; V was cut back by 4 bases and J by 3 bases. The CDR3 extends over 18 amino acids. Germline V gives CDR1 SGHRS, CDR2 YFSETQ. CDR3 DNA sequence: TGCGCCAGCAGCGCCGGGACTAGCGGGAGGAGGGGCTACAATGAGCAGTTCTTC. This codes for CASSAGTSGRRGYNEQFF. The whole variable domain, remainder taken from reference TRBV5-1 and TRBJ2-1, is KAGVTQTPRYLIKTRGQQVTLSCSPISGHRSVSWYQQTPGQGLQFLFEYFSETQRNKGNFPGRFSGRQFSNSRSEMNVSTLELGDSALYLCASSAGTSGRRGYNEQFFGPGTRLTVL.

The rearrangement uses TRBV5-4 and TRBJ1-4, with D hard to call. The CDR3 contains 14 residues. Germline V gene lookup returns CDR1 SGHNT and CDR2 YYREEE (reference sequence). Trimming took 2 bases from V and 4 from J, leaving 9 bases between them. The CDR3 nucleotides are TGTGCCAGCAGCTTTGGCGGAGATAATGAAAAACTGTTTTTT. It codes for CASSFGGDNEKLFF.

The V call is TRBV7-2, the J call TRBJ1-6; TRBD1 is a possible D gene (5 bases). CDR1 is SGHTA, CDR2 FQGNSA, per germline. The CDR3 runs to 15 residues. Trimming took 1 base from V and 7 from J, leaving 11 bases between them. CDR3 coding DNA: TGTGCCAGCAGCTTAGTTGGGGCCAAGAATTCACCCCTCCACTTT. As protein: CASSLVGAKNSPLHF.

V is TRBV4-2 and J is TRBJ2-7, with 9 bases lining up with TRBD2. From germline, CDR1 is LGHNA and CDR2 YNFKEQ. The CDR3 spans 14 residues. J was trimmed by 5 bases and V by 1 base; bases with no gene match: 3. CDR3: CASSQVGLANEQYF. CDR3 DNA: TGTGCCAGCAGCCAAGTGGGACTAGCTAACGAGCAGTACTTC.

This clone was detected a few times. This chain joins TRBV27 and TRBJ1-6; the D gene is possibly TRBD1 (6 bases). Germline CDR1 and CDR2: MNHEY and SMNVEV (reference sequence). The V and J ends lost 6 bases and 5 bases respectively, with 14 bases between them. The CDR3 runs to 15 residues. The CDR3 is CASSPLDRNNSPLHF. CDR3 DNA sequence: TGTGCCAGCAGCCCATTGGACAGAAATAATTCACCCCTCCACTTT.

CDR3 sequence reads: CASSGTGRGNEQYF. The CDR3 bases are TGTGCCAGCAGCGGGACAGGGAGGGGCAACGAGCAGTACTTC. The rearrangement links TRBV5-4 to TRBJ2-7; TRBD1 agrees at 9 bases. V lost 4 bases, J lost 5 bases, and 7 bases stayed unmatched. The germline CDR1 and CDR2 sequences are SGHNT and YYREEE (reference sequence). The CDR3 is 14 residues long.

The V and J genes are TRBV19 and TRBJ1-3; no firm D call. V gave up 8 bases and J gave up 4 bases, with 9 bases separating them. Germline CDR1 is LNHDA and CDR2 is SQIVND (reference sequence). The length of the CDR3 is 12 residues. CDR3 DNA sequence: TGTGCCAGTCAGCGGCGGGGAAACACCATATATTTT. It encodes CASQRRGNTIYF. Based on the CDR3 plus reference TRBV19 and TRBJ1-3, the full variable domain is DGGITQSPKYLFRKEGQNVTLSCEQNLNHDAMYWYRQDPGQGLRLIYYSQIVNDFQKGDIAEGYSVSREKKESFPLTVTSAQKNPTAFYLCASQRRGNTIYFGEGSWLTVV.

The chain combines TRBV10-3 with TRBJ2-3, with a possible D match to TRBD2 (6 bases). With 2 bases removed from V and 1 base from J, the gap between germline ends came to 10 bases. Per the germline V gene, CDR1 is ENHRY and CDR2 is SYGVKD. The length of the CDR3 is 15 residues. This CDR3 is CAISEAASGTDTQYF. CDR3 DNA sequence: TGTGCCATCAGTGAGGCGGCTAGCGGCACAGATACGCAGTATTTT.

This clone was seen once. CDR3 in amino acids: CASHRDRVSDTQYF. CDR3 bases: TGCGCCAGTCACCGGGACAGGGTTTCCGATACGCAGTATTTT. The chain employs TRBV5-1 and TRBJ2-3, with 9 bases matching TRBD1. CDR1 SGHRS and CDR2 YFSETQ come from the germline V gene. The J segment lost 6 bases and the V segment lost 8 bases, leaving 10 bases of the junction unmatched. The CDR3 sequence is 14 residues long.

V and J are TRBV6-2 or TRBV6-3 and TRBJ2-2; 8 positions match TRBD1. CDR1 is MNHEY and CDR2 is SVGEGT in the germline V gene. The CDR3 consists of 16 residues. The trim removed 1 base at V and 1 base at J, leaving 2 bases unmatched. This CDR3 is CASSYLGTGNTGELFF. The CDR3 DNA reads as TGTGCCAGCAGTTACTTGGGGACAGGGAACACCGGGGAGCTGTTTTTT.

The V and J genes are TRBV7-3 and TRBJ2-2; 14 bases are shared with TRBD2. J was trimmed by 1 base and V by 5 bases; bases with no gene match: 6. Germline V lookup: CDR1 SGHTA, CDR2 FQGTGA. The CDR3 consists of 18 residues. The CDR3 loop is CASSPRTSGGKNTGELFF. DNA for the CDR3: TGTGCCAGCAGCCCCCGGACTAGCGGGGGGAAGAACACCGGGGAGCTGTTTTTT. Using reference TRBV7-3 and TRBJ2-2 for the parts outside the CDR3, the full variable domain is GAGVSQTPSNKVTEKGKYVELRCDPISGHTALYWYRQSLGQGPEFLIYFQGTGAADDSGLPNDRFFAVRPEGSVSTLKIQRTERGDSAVYLCASSPRTSGGKNTGELFFGEGSRLTVL.

The rearrangement joins TRBV20-1 to TRBJ1-5; maybe TRBD1 (6 bases). The germline V and J ends were trimmed by 3 bases and 3 bases, with 15 bases remaining between them. Germline CDR1 is DFQATT and CDR2 is SNEGSKA (reference sequence). This CDR3 region has 15 residues. CDR3 residues: CSASTEGQSNQPQHF. CDR3 DNA: TGCAGTGCTAGTACAGAAGGACAGTCCAATCAGCCCCAGCATTTT.

This clone occurred a few times. The CDR3 DNA follows: TGTGCCAGCAGCCGCCTGACAGGGGCCTCTAATGAAAAACTGTTTTTT. The encoded protein is CASSRLTGASNEKLFF. This chain connects TRBV14 to TRBJ1-4, with 8 bases fitting TRBD1. The CDR3 has 16 residues. Germline-derived CDR1 and CDR2 are SGHDN and FVKESK. The J segment lost 3 bases and the V segment lost 4 bases, leaving 7 bases of the junction unmatched.

The chain carries TRBV6-2 or TRBV6-3 and TRBJ1-6; no clear D gene. CDR3 length: 13 residues. CDR1 MNHEY and CDR2 SVGEGT come from the germline V gene. Trimming removed 3 bases from V and 7 bases from J, with 7 bases in between. The CDR3 is CASSYYTNSPLHF. In DNA, the CDR3 is TGTGCCAGCAGTTATTACACGAATTCACCCCTCCACTTT.

V is TRBV30 and J is TRBJ2-1, with D possibly matching TRBD2 (6 bases). CDR1 is GTSNPN, CDR2 SVGIG, per germline (reference sequence). The CDR3 extends over 10 amino acids. The germline V and J ends were trimmed by 6 bases and 9 bases, with 9 bases remaining between them. The CDR3 sequence: CACPGSEQFF. The CDR3 coding sequence is TGTGCCTGCCCCGGGAGTGAGCAGTTCTTC.

The rearrangement joins TRBV7-3 to TRBJ2-7; 7 positions match TRBD2. The CDR3 is 16 amino acids. The V and J ends lost 5 bases and 1 base, in that order; junction bases with no gene match: 11. Germline-derived CDR1 and CDR2 are SGHTA and FQGTGA. The CDR3 nucleotides are TGTGCCAGCAGCCCTAGAGGCGGGAGTAGATCCTACGAGCAGTACTTC. Translation: CASSPRGGSRSYEQYF.

V is TRBV7-8 and J is TRBJ2-6; the D gene is possibly TRBD1 (6 bases). The V end lost 4 bases, the J end lost 0 bases, and 16 bases lay between the germline ends. CDR3 length: 18 amino acids. In germline, CDR1 is SGHVS, CDR2 FQNEAQ. CDR3 in amino acids: CASSSAPGANSGANVLTF. The CDR3 bases are TGTGCCAGCAGCTCAGCCCCAGGGGCGAACTCTGGGGCCAACGTCCTGACTTTC.